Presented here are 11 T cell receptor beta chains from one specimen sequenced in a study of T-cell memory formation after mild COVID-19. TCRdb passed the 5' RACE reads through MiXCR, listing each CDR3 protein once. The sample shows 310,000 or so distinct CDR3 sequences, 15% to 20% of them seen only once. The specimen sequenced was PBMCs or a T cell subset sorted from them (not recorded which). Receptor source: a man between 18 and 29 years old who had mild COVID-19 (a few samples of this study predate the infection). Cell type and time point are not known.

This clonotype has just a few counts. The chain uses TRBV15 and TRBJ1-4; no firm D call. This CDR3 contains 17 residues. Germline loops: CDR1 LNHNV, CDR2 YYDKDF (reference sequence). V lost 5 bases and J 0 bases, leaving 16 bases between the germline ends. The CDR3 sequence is CATSPAVVGATNEKLFF. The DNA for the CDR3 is TGTGCCACCAGCCCCGCCGTGGTCGGAGCAACTAATGAAAAACTGTTTTTT.

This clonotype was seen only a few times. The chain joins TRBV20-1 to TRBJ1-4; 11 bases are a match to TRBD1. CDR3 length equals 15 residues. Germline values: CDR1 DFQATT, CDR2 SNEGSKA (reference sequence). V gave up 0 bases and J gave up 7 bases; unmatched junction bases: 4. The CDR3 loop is CSARDSGTGGEKLFF. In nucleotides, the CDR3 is TGCAGTGCTAGAGACTCAGGGACAGGGGGTGAAAAACTGTTTTTT.

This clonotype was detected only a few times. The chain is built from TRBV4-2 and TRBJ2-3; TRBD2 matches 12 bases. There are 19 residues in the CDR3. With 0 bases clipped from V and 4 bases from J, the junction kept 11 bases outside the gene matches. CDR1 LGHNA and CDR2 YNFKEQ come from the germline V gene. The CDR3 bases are TGTGCCAGCAGCCAAGAACCTAGCGGGGGGGCCGTCGCCGCAGATACGCAGTATTTT. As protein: CASSQEPSGGAVAADTQYF.

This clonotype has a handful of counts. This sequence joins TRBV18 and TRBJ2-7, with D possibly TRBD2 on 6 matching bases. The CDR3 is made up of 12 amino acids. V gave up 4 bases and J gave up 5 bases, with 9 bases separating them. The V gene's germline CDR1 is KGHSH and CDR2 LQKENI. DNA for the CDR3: TGTGCCAGCTCACAGGGGAGGAACGAGCAGTACGTC. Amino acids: CASSQGRNEQYV.

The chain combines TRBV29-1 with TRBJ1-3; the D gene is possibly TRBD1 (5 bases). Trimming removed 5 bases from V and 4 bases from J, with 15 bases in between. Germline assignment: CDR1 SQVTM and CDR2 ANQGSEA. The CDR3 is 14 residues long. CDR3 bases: TGCAGCGTTCTCCCTCCGGGGCGAGGAAACACCATATATTTT. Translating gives CSVLPPGRGNTIYF.

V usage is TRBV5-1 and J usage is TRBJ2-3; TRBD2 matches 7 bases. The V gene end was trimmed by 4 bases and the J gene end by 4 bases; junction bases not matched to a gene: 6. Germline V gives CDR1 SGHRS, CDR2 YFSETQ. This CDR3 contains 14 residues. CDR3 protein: CASSPITSADTQYF. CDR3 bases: TGCGCCAGCAGCCCTATCACTAGCGCAGATACGCAGTATTTT.

CDR3 loop: CASSPRDSPTDTQYF. CDR3 sequence (DNA): TGTGCCAGCAGCCCCCGGGACAGCCCCACAGATACGCAGTATTTT. The chain joins TRBV7-8 to TRBJ2-3, with TRBD1 identical over 7 bases. The CDR3 covers 15 residues. J lost 2 bases, V lost 5 bases, and 7 bases had no gene match. Germline values: CDR1 SGHVS, CDR2 FQNEAQ.

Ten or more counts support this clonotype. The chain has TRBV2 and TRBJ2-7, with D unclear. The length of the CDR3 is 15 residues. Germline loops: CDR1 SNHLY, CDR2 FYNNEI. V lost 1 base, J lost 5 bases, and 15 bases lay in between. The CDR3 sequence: CASSEERMRFDEQYV. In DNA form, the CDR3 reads TGTGCCAGCAGTGAAGAAAGAATGCGATTCGACGAGCAGTACGTC.

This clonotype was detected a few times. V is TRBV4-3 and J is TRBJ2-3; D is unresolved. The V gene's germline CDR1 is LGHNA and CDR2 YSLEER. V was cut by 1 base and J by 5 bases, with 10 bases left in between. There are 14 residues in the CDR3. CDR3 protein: CASSQGPLKDTQYF. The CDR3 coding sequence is TGCGCCAGCAGCCAAGGTCCCTTGAAAGATACGCAGTATTTT.

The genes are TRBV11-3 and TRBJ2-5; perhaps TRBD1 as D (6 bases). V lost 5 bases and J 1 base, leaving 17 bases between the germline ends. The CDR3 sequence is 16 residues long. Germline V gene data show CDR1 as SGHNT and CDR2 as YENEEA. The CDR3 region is CASSPGNTGPQETQYF. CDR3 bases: TGTGCCAGCAGCCCCGGAAATACAGGGCCCCAAGAGACCCAGTACTTC.

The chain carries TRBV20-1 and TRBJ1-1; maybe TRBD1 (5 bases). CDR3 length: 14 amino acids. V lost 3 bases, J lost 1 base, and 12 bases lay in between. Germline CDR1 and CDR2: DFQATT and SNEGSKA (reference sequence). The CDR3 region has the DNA TGCAGTGCTAGGTCTGGGGCGCGGAACACTGAAGCTTTCTTT. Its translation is CSARSGARNTEAFF.